Following are 14 T cell receptor beta chains from one sample sequenced in a study of shared T cell receptors in the human thymus. The protocol was immunoSEQ multiplex PCR, while the TCRdb copy is restricted to in-frame clones and leaves out a portion. The sample shows about 660,000 clones, about 90% of them seen only once. These data are also associated with another study on human thymus T cells.

Sequenced input: thymocytes. The receptors were gathered from a boy under two years old with a congenital heart defect.

The chain links TRBV7-9 to TRBJ2-6, with 8 bases matching TRBD1. The V segment lost 4 bases and the J segment 0 bases; nucleotides outside the gene matches: 11. This CDR3 is 19 amino acids long. Germline-derived CDR1 and CDR2 are SEHNR and FQNEAQ (reference sequence). CDR3 in DNA: TGTGCCAGCAGCTCGTCTTTCAGGACAGGGCGCTCTGGGGCCAACGTCCTGACTTTC. Its translation is CASSSSFRTGRSGANVLTF.

This chain connects TRBV6-5 to TRBJ1-1; D gene unclear. Germline loops: CDR1 MNHEY, CDR2 SVGAGI. V shed 6 bases and J shed 7 bases, with 18 bases lying between them. The CDR3 sequence is 14 residues long. The CDR3 loop reads CASSFTAEEGEAFF. The CDR3 DNA reads as TGTGCCAGCAGCTTTACCGCTGAGGAGGGTGAAGCTTTCTTT.

The genes are TRBV9 and TRBJ1-3, with TRBD1 as a possible D gene (6 bases). V dropped 5 bases and J dropped 0 bases, with 9 bases sitting between them. This CDR3 has 14 amino acids. Germline lookup yields CDR1 SGDLS and CDR2 YYNGEE. For the CDR3, the DNA is TGTGCCAGCAGGGGGGCGAGCTCTGGAAACACCATATATTTT. Translated, it gives CASRGASSGNTIYF.

This clone was seen only once. The V and J genes are TRBV28 and TRBJ2-7; possibly TRBD1 for D (6 bases). Trimming shortened V by 3 bases and J by 0 bases, and 18 bases separated the two germline ends. In germline, CDR1 is MDHEN, CDR2 SYDVKM. CDR3 length: 17 residues. The CDR3 DNA sequence: TGTGCCAGCAGTTTCGATTGGGGACATGAAAGCTCCTACGAGCAGTACTTC. It specifies CASSFDWGHESSYEQYF.

This clone appeared a single time. The chain links TRBV27 to TRBJ2-5; D call uncertain. The J call may be wrong; the DNA end is better matched by TRBJ2-7. The V gene's germline CDR1 is MNHEY and CDR2 SMNVEV (reference sequence). The CDR3 has 13 amino acids. CDR3 sequence: CASSFRNSYEQYF. DNA for the CDR3: TGTGCCAGCAGTTTCCGTAACTCCTACGAGCAGTACTTC.

V and J are TRBV5-1 and TRBJ2-3, with 8 bases lining up with TRBD2. V was pared by 3 bases and J by 2 bases, with 5 bases of the junction left unmatched. The CDR3 runs 15 residues. The V gene's germline CDR1 is SGHRS and CDR2 YFSETQ. The CDR3 here is CASSWGAGVTDTQYF. CDR3 DNA: TGCGCCAGCAGCTGGGGAGCGGGGGTCACAGATACGCAGTATTTT.

The rearrangement links TRBV19 to TRBJ2-7, with D perhaps TRBD1 (5 bases). The germline V and J ends were trimmed by 7 bases and 0 bases, with 13 bases remaining between them. This CDR3 region has 14 residues. CDR1 and CDR2 from the germline V gene are LNHDA and SQIVND (reference sequence). The CDR3 loop is CASKGRGNSYEQYF. DNA of the CDR3: TGTGCCAGTAAGGGAAGGGGAAACTCCTACGAGCAGTACTTC.

This clone appeared a few times. The chain links TRBV7-9 to TRBJ2-7; 14 bases are shared with TRBD2. Germline CDR1 SEHNR, CDR2 FQNEAQ (reference sequence). The J segment lost 6 bases and the V segment lost 5 bases, leaving 6 bases of the junction unmatched. The CDR3 has 15 amino acids. CDR3 DNA sequence: TGTGCCAGCAGCCCCGGGACTAGCGGGAGTGTCGAGCAGTACTTC. Amino acids: CASSPGTSGSVEQYF. The variable domain in full, completed from reference TRBV7-9 and TRBJ2-7, reads DTGVSQNPRHKITKRGQNVTFRCDPISEHNRLYWYRQTLGQGPEFLTYFQNEAQLEKSRLLSDRFSAERPKGSFSTLEIQRTEQGDSAMYLCASSPGTSGSVEQYFGPGTRLTVT.

The chain employs TRBV6-5 and TRBJ2-1; TRBD2 is a possible D gene (5 bases). The CDR3 runs to 12 residues. Trimming pared 2 bases from V and 9 bases from J, leaving 8 bases between. In germline, CDR1 is MNHEY, CDR2 SVGAGI. In DNA form, the CDR3 reads TGTGCCAGCAGTTACCTGGGGAGTGAGCAGTTCTTC. The encoded protein is CASSYLGSEQFF.

V gene TRBV28 combines with J gene TRBJ2-7, with TRBD1 as a possible D gene (7 bases). This CDR3 is built from 14 residues. Between the trimmed V and J ends, which lost 5 bases and 5 bases, there was a span of 16 bases. In germline, CDR1 is MDHEN, CDR2 SYDVKM. CDR3: CASSPGGGFHEQYF. CDR3 DNA: TGTGCCAGCAGTCCAGGGGGAGGTTTCCACGAGCAGTACTTC. The whole variable domain, remainder taken from reference TRBV28 and TRBJ2-7, is DVKVTQSSRYLVKRTGEKVFLECVQDMDHENMFWYRQDPGLGLRLIYFSYDVKMKEKGDIPEGYSVSREKKERFSLILESASTNQTSMYLCASSPGGGFHEQYFGPGTRLTVT.

V gene TRBV27 combines with J gene TRBJ2-1; TRBD1 aligns across 12 bases. Germline lookup yields CDR1 MNHEY and CDR2 SMNVEV (reference sequence). After removal of 3 bases from V and 3 bases from J, the junction contained 9 bases not matched to a gene. The CDR3 runs to 18 residues. CDR3 coding DNA: TGTGCCAGCAGTTTGCCTGGGACAGGGGGCGCGGGCTACAATGAGCAGTTCTTC. Translation: CASSLPGTGGAGYNEQFF.

CDR3 protein: CASGWAPPEAFF. DNA for the CDR3: TGTGCTAGTGGTTGGGCACCCCCAGAAGCTTTCTTT. The rearrangement links TRBV12-5 to TRBJ1-1; D uncertain. CDR3 length: 12 residues. Trimming removed 4 bases at V and 8 bases at J, with 11 bases between. Germline CDR1 and CDR2: LGHNT and FRNRAP.

The chain couples TRBV4-1 to TRBJ1-1; D is undetermined. Trimming cost V 0 bases and J 1 base, with 9 bases left between them. Germline V gene data show CDR1 as MGHRA and CDR2 as YSYEKL. The CDR3 runs 15 residues. The CDR3: CASSQEGQANTEAFF. In DNA form, the CDR3 reads TGCGCCAGCAGCCAAGAGGGCCAAGCGAACACTGAAGCTTTCTTT.

The chain carries TRBV28 and TRBJ2-1, with TRBD2 matching over 13 bases. Germline V lookup: CDR1 MDHEN, CDR2 SYDVKM. The ends lost 6 bases at V and 9 bases at J; junction bases unmatched: 11. The CDR3 loop spans 16 amino acids. CDR3 sequence reads: CASRINRTSGSVEQFF. The CDR3 nucleotides are TGTGCCAGCAGGATCAATCGGACTAGCGGGAGTGTTGAGCAGTTCTTC.